Listed here are 18 T cell receptor beta chains from one sample, sequenced in a study of regulatory T cells in long-lasting Graves disease. Assembly of TCR beta libraries relied on iRepertoire HTBI primers together with Arm-PCR of CDR3 regions. TCRdb reanalysed the multiplex PCR reads using MiXCR and keeps one entry per CDR3 protein. The sample lists some 500,000 distinct CDR3 sequences, 15% to 20% occurring once. Stated time point: newly diagnosed GD, antithyroid drugs for less than 3 months. The TCR library was made from RNA extracted from PBMCs. The same sample was also used in a study of T cells in Graves' hyperthyroidism and ophthalmopathy.

Source: peripheral blood mononuclear cells (PBMCs), taken at new diagnosis, from a patient treated with antithyroid drugs. These receptors originate from a woman aged 35-60 years with Graves disease.

This chain connects TRBV20-1 to TRBJ2-3, with 8 nucleotides matching TRBD1. The V gene end was trimmed by 6 bases and the J gene end by 1 base; junction bases not matched to a gene: 6. The CDR3 has 14 amino acids. From germline, CDR1 is DFQATT and CDR2 SNEGSKA (reference sequence). CDR3 sequence: CSALGQGGTDTQYF. In nucleotides, the CDR3 is TGCAGTGCCCTCGGACAGGGCGGCACAGATACGCAGTATTTT.

Many counts were recorded for this clonotype. CDR3 nucleotides: TGCGCCAGGAGAACCTCCGTGGTGAACACTGAAGCTTTCTTT. Translation: CARRTSVVNTEAFF. The chain couples TRBV10-1 to TRBJ1-1; the D is unclear. This CDR3 spans 14 amino acids. The V gene lost 9 bases and the J gene lost 0 bases, with 14 bases spanning the gap. Per germline, CDR1 WNHNN and CDR2 SYGVQD (reference sequence).

This clonotype was seen more than once but under ten times. The rearrangement joins TRBV18 to TRBJ1-1; unclear D gene. This CDR3 comprises 16 residues. Per germline, CDR1 KGHSH and CDR2 LQKENI. Trimming removed 3 bases at V and 1 base at J, with 15 bases between. The DNA of the CDR3 is TGTGCCAGCTCACCTACGGCCGGGAACCAGAACACTGAAGCTTTCTTT. This encodes CASSPTAGNQNTEAFF.

This clonotype was observed many times. The CDR3 loop is CSASSIGTDEKLFF. CDR3 in DNA: TGCAGTGCTAGTTCTATTGGGACAGATGAAAAACTGTTTTTT. The V and J genes are TRBV20-1 and TRBJ1-4; 7 bases are a match to TRBD1. J gave up 6 bases and V 3 bases, and 7 bases lay outside the gene matches. The CDR3 length is 14 residues. Germline V gene sequence: CDR1 DFQATT, CDR2 SNEGSKA (reference sequence).

The chain recombines TRBV27 with TRBJ1-2; possible D gene TRBD1, 5 bases. The CDR3 spans 14 residues. Trimming pared 4 bases from V and 8 bases from J, leaving 17 bases between. CDR1 and CDR2 (germline): MNHEY, SMNVEV (reference sequence). The CDR3 DNA follows: TGTGCCAGCAGTTCTCTTATCCCCACAGGAGGCTACACCTTC. Protein: CASSSLIPTGGYTF.

This clonotype was detected only a few times. The CDR3: CASSLVRGSSYNSPLHF. The CDR3 bases are TGTGCCAGCAGCTTAGTTCGTGGGAGCTCCTATAATTCACCCCTCCACTTT. This chain links TRBV7-9 with TRBJ1-6; D gene ambiguous. The germline V gene has CDR1 SEHNR and CDR2 FQNEAQ (reference sequence). The CDR3 is 17 amino acids. V was trimmed by 1 base and J by 0 bases, leaving 10 bases between them.

This clonotype has ten or more counts. The chain recombines TRBV5-1 with TRBJ1-2; D not certain. The CDR3 consists of 12 residues. V lost 4 bases, J lost 7 bases, and 11 bases lay in between. Germline assignment: CDR1 SGHRS and CDR2 YFSETQ. CDR3 sequence reads: CASSTEVGGYTF. CDR3 bases: TGCGCCAGCAGCACGGAGGTGGGTGGCTACACCTTC. Together with reference TRBV5-1 and TRBJ1-2, the CDR3 gives the full variable domain: KAGVTQTPRYLIKTRGQQVTLSCSPISGHRSVSWYQQTPGQGLQFLFEYFSETQRNKGNFPGRFSGRQFSNSRSEMNVSTLELGDSALYLCASSTEVGGYTFGSGTRLTVV.

This clonotype was seen a handful of times. The chain carries TRBV3-1 and TRBJ2-2; no clear D. This CDR3 is built from 18 residues. CDR1 and CDR2 (germline): LGHDT, YNNKEL (reference sequence). Between the trimmed V and J ends, which lost 3 bases and 0 bases, there was a span of 17 bases. The CDR3 loop reads CASSHQVRFGSNTGELFF. CDR3 sequence (DNA): TGTGCCAGCAGCCATCAGGTGCGATTTGGCTCGAACACCGGGGAGCTGTTTTTT.

This clonotype has just a few counts. The rearrangement links TRBV5-5 to TRBJ1-1; D is perhaps TRBD1 (5 bases). CDR1 and CDR2 from the germline V gene are SGHKS and YYEKEE (reference sequence). The CDR3 runs 15 residues. The germline V and J ends were trimmed by 2 bases and 3 bases, with 14 bases remaining between them. The CDR3 sequence: CASSFQGRVDTEAFF. In DNA form, the CDR3 reads TGTGCCAGCAGCTTTCAGGGAAGGGTGGACACTGAAGCTTTCTTT.

Only a few counts were recorded for this clonotype. The rearrangement uses TRBV6-1 and TRBJ1-3; maybe TRBD1 (6 bases). This CDR3 region has 16 residues. Looked up from germline, CDR1 is MNHNS and CDR2 is SASEGT. V dropped 2 bases and J dropped 2 bases, with 13 bases sitting between them. The CDR3 loop reads CASSENGSGAGNTIYF. In nucleotides, the CDR3 is TGTGCCAGCAGTGAAAATGGTTCAGGGGCTGGAAACACCATATATTTT.

The sample holds a few counts of this clonotype. The chain is built from TRBV5-1 and TRBJ2-3; TRBD2 might be the D (5 bases). Trimming left V 2 bases short and J 5 bases short, with 6 bases between. Germline V gene sequence: CDR1 SGHRS, CDR2 YFSETQ. The CDR3 length is 12 residues. Written as DNA, the CDR3 is TGCGCCAGCAGCTTCGGACTAGATACGCAGTATTTT. It encodes CASSFGLDTQYF.

This sequence joins TRBV6-1 and TRBJ1-1, with 8 nucleotides matching TRBD1. Germline loops: CDR1 MNHNS, CDR2 SASEGT. J lost 4 bases, V lost 5 bases, and 6 bases had no gene match. The CDR3 is made up of 14 amino acids. In DNA, the CDR3 is TGTGCCAGCAGTCTGGACAGGGCCGCCACTGAAGCTTTCTTT. This translates into CASSLDRAATEAFF.

This clonotype was counted at least ten times. This rearrangement joins TRBV27 to TRBJ2-5; a possible D gene is TRBD2 (5 bases). V dropped 6 bases and J dropped 1 base, with 12 bases sitting between them. The length of the CDR3 is 14 residues. From germline, CDR1 is MNHEY and CDR2 SMNVEV (reference sequence). CDR3 in amino acids: CASSPSRAQETQYF. The CDR3 DNA follows: TGTGCCAGCAGCCCCTCGAGGGCCCAAGAGACCCAGTACTTC.

This clonotype occurred many times. This chain joins TRBV30 and TRBJ1-5; tentative D call: TRBD1 (5 bases). From germline, CDR1 is GTSNPN and CDR2 SVGIG (reference sequence). The CDR3 extends over 13 amino acids. Deletions cut 2 bases from V and 3 bases from J, with 8 bases between. The CDR3 spells CAWSKGNNQPQHF. CDR3 nucleotide sequence: TGTGCCTGGAGTAAGGGGAACAATCAGCCCCAGCATTTT.

This clonotype was seen many times. The chain recombines TRBV11-2 with TRBJ2-7, with D possibly being TRBD2 (5 bases). V dropped 3 bases and J dropped 6 bases, with 9 bases sitting between them. From germline, CDR1 is SGHAT and CDR2 FQNNGV. The CDR3 has 12 amino acids. The CDR3: CASSLERGEQYF. The CDR3 nucleotides are TGTGCCAGCAGCTTGGAACGGGGCGAGCAGTACTTC.

V usage is TRBV5-8 and J usage is TRBJ1-6, with a tentative D call TRBD1 (5 bases). Germline V gene sequence: CDR1 SGHTS, CDR2 YDEGEE. The germline V and J ends were trimmed by 0 bases and 1 base, with 8 bases remaining between them. The CDR3 extends over 16 amino acids. The CDR3 reads CASSLGGTSYNSPLHF. The CDR3 DNA reads as TGTGCCAGCAGCTTGGGGGGGACTTCCTATAATTCACCCCTCCACTTT.

This clonotype was counted at least ten times. The J gene is TRBJ1-2, the V gene TRBV7-3; D call uncertain. The CDR3 is 14 amino acids. Trimming took 3 bases from V and 4 from J, leaving 12 bases between them. CDR1 and CDR2 from the germline V gene are SGHTA and FQGTGA. The chain's CDR3 is CASSLDGGSYGYTF. In DNA form, the CDR3 reads TGTGCCAGCAGCTTGGACGGAGGATCCTATGGCTACACCTTC.

This clonotype was detected many times. This chain links TRBV28 with TRBJ1-4; 7 bases align to TRBD1. The CDR3 has 15 amino acids. Germline V gives CDR1 MDHEN, CDR2 SYDVKM. The V segment lost 5 bases and the J segment 5 bases; nucleotides outside the gene matches: 8. CDR3 protein: CASSPWTGKNEKLFF. CDR3 coding DNA: TGTGCCAGCAGTCCCTGGACAGGAAAGAATGAAAAACTGTTTTTT.